The present T cell receptor beta chain was sequenced within a study of CD8 T cells in Susac syndrome. The length of the CDR3 is 15 residues. The V gene lost 2 bases and the J gene lost 6 bases, with 17 bases spanning the gap. Germline-derived CDR1 and CDR2 are DFQATT and SNEGSKA (reference sequence). CD8+ and CD4+ T cells from blood underwent TCR beta sequencing. It was treatment-naive patients with stable or active relapsing-remitting disease who made up the multiple sclerosis controls. The authors negatively isolated CD8+ and CD4+ T cells and FACS-enriched TEMRA cells. Reverse transcription of 0.5 to 1 ug RNA was carried out with random hexamers. TCRdb reanalysed the immunoSEQ multiplex PCR reads using MiXCR and keeps one entry per CDR3 protein. The table records about 69,000 distinct CDR3 sequences, more than 85% of them present only once.

The chain couples TRBV20-1 to TRBJ1-5, with D maybe TRBD1 (6 bases). This sequence originates from a human donor with multiple sclerosis. Input material: CD8+ T cells from PBMCs. CDR3 DNA: TGCAGTGCTAGAATCAGGACAGAGTGGAGTCAGCCCCAGCATTTT. Translated, it gives CSARIRTEWSQPQHF.